These 12 T cell receptor beta chains originate from one sample sequenced in a study of T cell responses to AZD1222 COVID-19 vaccine. Only in-frame clones appear in the TCRdb table, and some are missing; sequencing was by immunoSEQ multiplex PCR. The repertoire holds 180,000 or so clones, 85% to 90% seen once, with about 25% in the top ten. Here the sequenced sample was peripheral blood, taken 28 days after the second AZD1222 dose. The receptors shown here come from an adult who received the AZD1222 COVID-19 vaccine.

The V gene is TRBV28, the J gene TRBJ2-7; D gene unclear. The V gene's germline CDR1 is MDHEN and CDR2 SYDVKM. This CDR3 contains 14 residues. Trimming cost V 3 bases and J 6 bases, with 15 bases left between them. CDR3 bases: TGTGCCAGCAGTTTTGGGGATCCCCGGAGCGAGCAGTACTTC. Amino acids: CASSFGDPRSEQYF. Full variable domain (remainder filled in from reference TRBV28 and TRBJ2-7): DVKVTQSSRYLVKRTGEKVFLECVQDMDHENMFWYRQDPGLGLRLIYFSYDVKMKEKGDIPEGYSVSREKKERFSLILESASTNQTSMYLCASSFGDPRSEQYFGPGTRLTVT.

The chain joins TRBV5-5 to TRBJ2-5; 8 bases are shared with TRBD2. Germline V gene data show CDR1 as SGHKS and CDR2 as YYEKEE (reference sequence). V shed 1 base and J 5 bases; nucleotides not matched to a gene: 13. The length of the CDR3 is 17 residues. CDR3 amino acids: CASSLSSIAGGVETQYF. The CDR3 DNA reads as TGTGCCAGCAGCTTGTCCTCCATCGCGGGAGGTGTGGAGACCCAGTACTTC. Full variable domain (outside the CDR3, taken from reference TRBV5-5 and TRBJ2-5): DAGVTQSPTHLIKTRGQQVTLRCSPISGHKSVSWYQQVLGQGPQFIFQYYEKEERGRGNFPDRFSARQFPNYSSELNVNALLLGDSALYLCASSLSSIAGGVETQYFGPGTRLLVL.

V gene TRBV3-1 (or the pseudogene TRBV3-2) combines with J gene TRBJ2-7; no firm D call. Trimming took off 4 bases at V and 4 bases at J, with 11 bases between the two ends. CDR1 and CDR2 from the germline V gene are LGHDT and YNNKEL (reference sequence). The CDR3 spans 13 residues. The DNA of the CDR3 is TGTGCCAGCAGCCCCCTGCCACCTTACGAGCAGTACTTC. Residues: CASSPLPPYEQYF.

This chain connects TRBV7-2 to TRBJ2-7, with TRBD2 matching over 8 bases. Germline V gives CDR1 SGHTA, CDR2 FQGNSA. The length of the CDR3 is 14 residues. V lost 6 bases and J lost 0; bases outside the gene matches: 4. CDR3 DNA: TGTGCCAGCAGAATAGCGGGAAGCTCCTACGAGCAGTACTTC. It translates to CASRIAGSSYEQYF.

V is TRBV19 and J is TRBJ1-1; D is unresolved. With 3 bases removed from V and 1 base from J, the gap between germline ends came to 9 bases. The CDR3 has 14 residues. The V gene's germline CDR1 is LNHDA and CDR2 SQIVND (reference sequence). CDR3 region: CASSMGLGNTEAFF. CDR3 sequence (DNA): TGTGCCAGTAGTATGGGTCTGGGGAACACTGAAGCTTTCTTT.

This chain links TRBV7-9 with TRBJ1-5; a weak D match, TRBD1 (5 bases). The CDR3 loop spans 13 amino acids. Germline V gene lookup returns CDR1 SEHNR and CDR2 FQNEAQ (reference sequence). V lost 1 base to trimming and J lost 6 bases, with 7 bases between them. DNA for the CDR3: TGTGCCAGCAGCTTAGATGGGGGTCAGCCCCAGCATTTT. Translated: CASSLDGGQPQHF.

In this sample, this clone turned up once. The chain combines TRBV27 with TRBJ1-5; D is possibly TRBD1 (5 bases). CDR1 is MNHEY, CDR2 SMNVEV, per germline (reference sequence). The ends were cut back, 2 bases at V and 9 bases at J, with 11 bases in the middle. The CDR3 sequence is 13 residues long. The CDR3 nucleotides are TGTGCCAGCAGTTTAGGGCGGGACCGGCCCCAGCATTTT. Translating it yields CASSLGRDRPQHF.

This clone showed up just a few times. This chain links TRBV27 with TRBJ2-2; TRBD1 matches at 10 bases. The germline CDR1 and CDR2 sequences are MNHEY and SMNVEV (reference sequence). J lost 4 bases, V lost 7 bases, and 9 bases had no gene match. There are 16 residues in the CDR3. The CDR3 sequence is CASTWDRGGFTGELFF. CDR3 DNA: TGTGCCAGCACCTGGGACAGGGGAGGATTCACCGGGGAGCTGTTTTTT.

V usage is TRBV5-1 and J usage is TRBJ1-2; D is perhaps TRBD1 (6 bases). Between the trimmed V and J ends, which lost 4 bases and 4 bases, there was a span of 17 bases. CDR1 SGHRS and CDR2 YFSETQ come from the germline V gene. This CDR3 is built from 15 residues. The chain's CDR3 is CASSPERGQIYGYTF. The CDR3 DNA sequence: TGCGCCAGCAGCCCCGAGCGTGGACAGATCTATGGCTACACCTTC.

The chain carries TRBV9 and TRBJ2-2; 8 positions match TRBD2. Germline CDR1 reads SGDLS; CDR2 reads YYNGEE. The CDR3 length is 14 residues. Trimming took 5 bases from V and 3 from J; bases not matched to a gene: 3. The CDR3 DNA reads as TGTGCCAGCAGACTAGCGGTTTACACCGGGGAGCTGTTTTTT. Protein: CASRLAVYTGELFF. Full variable domain (missing parts from reference TRBV9 and TRBJ2-2): DSGVTQTPKHLITATGQRVTLRCSPRSGDLSVYWYQQSLDQGLQFLIQYYNGEERAKGNILERFSAQQFPDLHSELNLSSLELGDSALYFCASRLAVYTGELFFGEGSRLTVL.

This chain joins TRBV30 and TRBJ2-1, with D uncertain. This CDR3 region has 14 residues. Germline V gene sequence: CDR1 GTSNPN, CDR2 SVGIG (reference sequence). The germline V and J ends were trimmed by 0 bases and 6 bases, with 12 bases remaining between them. The chain's CDR3 is CAWSVASTSNEQFF. The CDR3 coding sequence is TGTGCCTGGAGTGTGGCCTCCACCTCCAATGAGCAGTTCTTC.

V is TRBV18 and J is TRBJ1-2, with no clear D. Trimming stripped 0 bases from V and 0 bases from J, with 8 bases between. CDR3 length: 15 amino acids. Per germline, CDR1 KGHSH and CDR2 LQKENI. The CDR3 bases are TGTGCCAGCTCACCACCCCGGCCCACTAACTATGGCTACACCTTC. It encodes CASSPPRPTNYGYTF.